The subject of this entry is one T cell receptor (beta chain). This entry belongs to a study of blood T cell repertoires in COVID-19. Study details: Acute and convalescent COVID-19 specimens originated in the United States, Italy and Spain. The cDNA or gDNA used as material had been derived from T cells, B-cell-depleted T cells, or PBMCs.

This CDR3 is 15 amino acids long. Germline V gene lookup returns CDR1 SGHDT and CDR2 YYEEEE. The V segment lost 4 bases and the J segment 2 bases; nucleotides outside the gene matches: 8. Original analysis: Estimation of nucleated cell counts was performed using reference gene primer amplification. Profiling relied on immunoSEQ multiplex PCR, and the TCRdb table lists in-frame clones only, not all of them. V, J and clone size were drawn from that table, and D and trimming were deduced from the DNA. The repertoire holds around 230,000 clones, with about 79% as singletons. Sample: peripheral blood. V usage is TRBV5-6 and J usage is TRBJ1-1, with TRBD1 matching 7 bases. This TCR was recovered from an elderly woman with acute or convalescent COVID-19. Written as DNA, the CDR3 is TGTGCCAGCAGCCTGGGACAGAAACTCAACACTGAAGCTTTCTTT. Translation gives CASSLGQKLNTEAFF.